These 9 T cell receptor beta chains share one sample of origin, sequenced in a study. TCRdb called the RT-PCR reads again in MiXCR, with one record for every CDR3 protein. The top ten hold around 3.3% of the sample, which has about 680,000 distinct CDR3 sequences, 11% to 15% seen once. Source material: memory CD4+ T cells from blood. These TCRs come from a female donor in good health, serving as a healthy control.

This rearrangement joins TRBV3-1 to TRBJ1-3; D gene uncertain. This CDR3 has 15 residues. V was trimmed by 3 bases and J by 0 bases, leaving 9 bases between them. The germline CDR1 and CDR2 sequences are LGHDT and YNNKEL (reference sequence). As DNA, the CDR3 is TGTGCCAGCAGCCATTCTCAATTCTCTGGAAACACCATATATTTT. This encodes CASSHSQFSGNTIYF.

This clonotype was recorded a few times. The chain carries TRBV5-1 and TRBJ2-3; TRBD2 matches 10 bases. Germline assignment: CDR1 SGHRS and CDR2 YFSETQ. After removal of 5 bases from V and 1 base from J, the junction contained 4 bases not matched to a gene. The CDR3 length is 15 residues. CDR3 sequence (DNA): TGCGCCAGCAGGTCCCTAGCGGGAGGCACAGATACGCAGTATTTT. This codes for CASRSLAGGTDTQYF.

The V call is TRBV10-1, the J call TRBJ2-1, with 9 bases fitting TRBD2. The CDR3 covers 13 residues. V lost 6 bases, J lost 7 bases, and 4 bases stayed unmatched. Germline CDR1 and CDR2: WNHNN and SYGVQD (reference sequence). CDR3 sequence reads: CASSVAGENEQFF. The CDR3 nucleotides are TGCGCCAGCAGCGTAGCGGGAGAGAATGAGCAGTTCTTC.

This chain connects TRBV30 to TRBJ2-3, with D possibly TRBD2 on 5 matching bases. V shed 2 bases and J shed 3 bases, with 6 bases lying between them. CDR1 is GTSNPN, CDR2 SVGIG, per germline (reference sequence). The CDR3 totals 12 residues. CDR3 in amino acids: CAWSRDTDTQYF. In DNA, the CDR3 is TGTGCCTGGAGTCGGGATACAGATACGCAGTATTTT.

The rearrangement uses TRBV19 and TRBJ2-5; D not resolved. Trimming stripped 6 bases from V and 2 bases from J, with 10 bases between. Germline V gene data show CDR1 as LNHDA and CDR2 as SQIVND (reference sequence). The CDR3 has 13 residues. This chain's CDR3 is CASSFLGQETQYF. The CDR3, as DNA: TGTGCCAGTAGCTTTCTAGGTCAAGAGACCCAGTACTTC.

This clonotype showed up many times. This rearrangement joins TRBV4-1 to TRBJ2-3; D not certain. The CDR3 extends over 15 amino acids. V lost 1 base and J 2 bases, leaving 10 bases between the germline ends. The germline CDR1 and CDR2 sequences are MGHRA and YSYEKL. The CDR3 sequence is CASSQGFRHTDTQYF. The CDR3 bases are TGCGCCAGCAGCCAAGGATTCCGCCACACAGATACGCAGTATTTT.

The J gene is TRBJ2-1, the V gene TRBV10-3, with 12 positions matching TRBD2. CDR3 length equals 13 residues. Germline assignment: CDR1 ENHRY and CDR2 SYGVKD. Trimming took 0 bases from V and 12 from J; bases not matched to a gene: 0. CDR3 sequence reads: CAISESLAGGQFF. CDR3 in DNA: TGTGCCATCAGTGAGTCACTAGCGGGGGGGCAGTTCTTC.

This clonotype has at least ten counts. The chain links TRBV20-1 to TRBJ1-2; 8 nucleotides agree with TRBD1. V was clipped by 6 bases and J by 6 bases; unmatched bases: 6. This CDR3 spans 12 amino acids. CDR1 is DFQATT, CDR2 SNEGSKA, per germline (reference sequence). The CDR3 nucleotides read TGCAGTGCCACGGACAGGGCGGATGGCTACACCTTC. Protein product: CSATDRADGYTF.

This clonotype has more than one count but fewer than ten. The CDR3 DNA reads as TGTGCCATCAGTGAGTCATCAGCAGGGGATGAAAAACTGTTTTTT. It codes for CAISESSAGDEKLFF. The chain joins TRBV10-3 to TRBJ1-4; D is perhaps TRBD1 (6 bases). The CDR3 covers 15 residues. CDR1 is ENHRY and CDR2 is SYGVKD in the germline V gene. The ends were cut back, 0 bases at V and 6 bases at J, with 11 bases in the middle.